This T cell receptor beta chain stems from a study of control samples from healthy donors and cancer patients. Between the trimmed V and J ends, which lost 2 bases and 1 base, there was a span of 5 bases. Per germline, CDR1 LNHDA and CDR2 SQIVND (reference sequence). The CDR3 runs to 13 residues. TCRdb's copy holds only in-frame clones and misses some; the assay was immunoSEQ multiplex PCR. This repertoire shows 120,000 or so clones, 89% found once; its top ten account for about 40%. As concerns this clone: Additional DNA sequences in this sample encode the identical CDR3.

The chain employs TRBV19 and TRBJ1-1; the D gene is possibly TRBD1 (5 bases). This receptor was identified in a man in his forties or fifties in good health. What was sequenced was blood. The CDR3 bases are TGTGCCAGTAGTATAACAGGGAACACTGAAGCTTTCTTT. Protein sequence: CASSITGNTEAFF.